Following are 7 T cell receptor beta chains from one sample sequenced in a study of identifying expanded T cells in peripheral blood. The method was immunoSEQ multiplex PCR; TCRdb's version includes in-frame clones alone and lacks a portion of them. The sample carries roughly 96,000 clones, roughly 86% recorded once. What was sequenced was blood. These receptors all stem from a person aged 18 to 70 in good health.

This clone has only one observation. The rearrangement links TRBV30 to TRBJ2-7; TRBD1 might be the D (6 bases). Germline CDR1 reads GTSNPN; CDR2 reads SVGIG (reference sequence). V was pared by 1 base and J by 2 bases, with 15 bases between. This CDR3 has 15 residues. The CDR3 DNA sequence: TGTGCCTGGAGTGGTGAGGGGCAGGGGACCTACGAGCAGTACTTC. Translated: CAWSGEGQGTYEQYF.

This clone showed up just once. The gene calls are TRBV6-5 and TRBJ2-2; 7 bases are shared with TRBD2. The germline CDR1 and CDR2 sequences are MNHEY and SVGAGI. V was pared by 8 bases and J by 5 bases, with 8 bases of the junction left unmatched. The CDR3 is 14 amino acids. This chain's CDR3 is CASAREYRTGELFF. In nucleotides, the CDR3 is TGTGCCAGCGCGCGGGAGTACAGGACCGGGGAGCTGTTTTTT.

The rearrangement links TRBV7-9 to TRBJ2-4, with no clear D. Germline V CDR1 and CDR2: SEHNR, FQNEAQ (reference sequence). Trimming cost V 5 bases and J 3 bases, with 8 bases left between them. This CDR3 has 13 residues. The CDR3 coding sequence is TGTGCCAGCAGCCTCGCTGGCAAAAACATTCAGTACTTC. Amino acid sequence: CASSLAGKNIQYF.

This chain connects TRBV6-1 to TRBJ2-4; TRBD1 is a possible D gene (6 bases). The V gene lost 4 bases and the J gene lost 3 bases, with 13 bases spanning the gap. The CDR3 is made up of 15 amino acids. Germline assignment: CDR1 MNHNS and CDR2 SASEGT. In DNA, the CDR3 is TGTGCCAGCAGTGCTCAGGGGCTTGGCAAAAACATTCAGTACTTC. Encoded protein: CASSAQGLGKNIQYF.

Only one count was recorded for this clone. The genes are TRBV2 and TRBJ2-3, with 7 bases identical to TRBD1. Germline V lookup: CDR1 SNHLY, CDR2 FYNNEI. The ends lost 7 bases at V and 2 bases at J; junction bases unmatched: 9. This CDR3 region has 15 residues. The CDR3 DNA follows: TGTGCCAGCACATTACAGGGGACCATCACAGATACGCAGTATTTT. Residues: CASTLQGTITDTQYF.

The gene calls are TRBV19 and TRBJ1-5; D uncertain. The CDR3 contains 15 residues. Trimming pared 3 bases from V and 0 bases from J, leaving 9 bases between. CDR1 LNHDA and CDR2 SQIVND come from the germline V gene (reference sequence). CDR3 loop: CASSIAGFSNQPQHF. DNA for the CDR3: TGTGCCAGTAGTATCGCGGGGTTTAGCAATCAGCCCCAGCATTTT.

This clone was recorded only once. The chain recombines TRBV7-6 with TRBJ2-5; D not certain. CDR3 length equals 13 residues. The V gene's germline CDR1 is SGHVS and CDR2 FNYEAQ. V lost 1 base to trimming and J lost 5 bases, with 8 bases between them. The CDR3 reads CASSLGNRETQYF. In DNA form, the CDR3 reads TGTGCCAGCAGCTTAGGTAATCGTGAGACCCAGTACTTC.